This entry describes one T cell receptor (beta chain). What it binds is unknown. The read ends 3 residues shy of where the CDR3 ends; the end is completed using the germline J gene. This entry belongs to a study of T cell clonality in common variable immunodeficiency. Study results and caveats: Compared with healthy controls, CVID subjects showed increased TCRbeta clonality, mostly in about a third. Reportedly, TCR beta sequences from common variable immunodeficiency showed fewer deletions and N-nucleotide insertions.

Assay used: immunoSEQ multiplex PCR; TCRdb lists only in-frame clones, some missing. The sample yields about 16,000 clones, without any singletons. This CDR3 has 17 amino acids. CDR1 and CDR2 from the germline V gene are KGHSH and LQKENI. Losses at the gene ends were 3 bases for V and 5 bases for J; bases not matched to a gene: 7. The CVID group had about 14 females and some 30 males, mean age 40. No CVID subject was ill or on immunomodulatory drugs when sampled. The sample taken for sequencing was peripheral blood mononuclear cells. The chain combines TRBV18 with TRBJ2-2; 12 nucleotides agree with TRBD2. This clonotype was obtained from a human donor with common variable immunodeficiency. Partial CDR3 DNA: TGTGCCAGCTCACCTCAGACTAGCGGGAGCTATACCGGGGAG. It codes for CASSPQTSGSYTGE. The entire CDR3 is CASSPQTSGSYTGELFF. Combining the CDR3 with reference TRBV18 and TRBJ2-2 gives the whole variable domain NAGVMQNPRHLVRRRGQEARLRCSPMKGHSHVYWYRQLPEEGLKFMVYLQKENIIDESGMPKERFSAEFPKEGPSILRIQQVVRGDSAAYFCASSPQTSGSYTGELFFGEGSRLTVL.